This is a list of T cell receptor beta chains from one sample in a study of blood T cells in healthy people across ages. TCRdb called the 5' RACE reads again in MiXCR, with one record for every CDR3 protein. The sample includes around 820,000 distinct CDR3 sequences, 25% of them seen just once. These records were also assigned to another study, of T cells of mothers and their children.

Sequencing was performed on blood. The receptors derive from a boy aged 5-17 years in good health. Each CDR3 is given with its conserved first and last residue. D genes are given only for firm matches. Rows give clone size only sometimes, using once, few, many, or a class for an expanded clone.

TRBD1	TRBJ2-1	TRBV7-9	few	TGTGCCAGCAGCTCGCGACAGGGGCATTCCTACAATGAGCAGTTCTTC	CASSSRQGHSYNEQFF
-	TRBJ1-1	TRBV7-6	-	TGTGCCAGCAGCTCCTCGCCAATGGGCAGGATGAACACTGAAGCTTTCTTT	CASSSSPMGRMNTEAFF
-	TRBJ1-4	TRBV7-9	few	TGTGCCAGCAGCACGGGCATGTCTAATGAAAAACTGTTTTTT	CASSTGMSNEKLFF
-	TRBJ1-3	TRBV11-2	-	TGTGCCAGCAGCTTAGTAGGGACTGCCGGAAACACCATATATTTT	CASSLVGTAGNTIYF
TRBD1	TRBJ1-5	TRBV23-1	-	TGCGCCAGCACGAGGACAGGGGAGGATCAGCCCCAGCATTTT	CASTRTGEDQPQHF
TRBD1	TRBJ1-1	TRBV7-2	-	TGTGCTAGCAGCAGAACAGGGGGCGCCCCTACTGAAGCTTTCTTT	CASSRTGGAPTEAFF
-	TRBJ2-3	TRBV28	-	TGTGCCAGCAGTTCCCGTGGGACTCTACCAGATACGCAGTATTTT	CASSSRGTLPDTQYF
-	TRBJ2-3	TRBV12-3/TRBV12-4	-	TGTGCCAGCAGCCGATTGGTCAGTGCCTTTAACGGCACAGATACGGAGTATTTT	CASSRLVSAFNGTDTEYF
-	TRBJ2-5	TRBV9	-	TGTGCCAGCAGCGTAGAGGGAGGAGTCGGCTCCCAGTACTTC	CASSVEGGVGSQYF
-	TRBJ2-3	TRBV28	few	TGTGCCAGCAGTTTCCTAGACCTTACGCAGTATTTT	CASSFLDLTQYF
-	TRBJ2-1	TRBV12-3/TRBV12-4	-	TGTGCCAGCAGTCTCGCGTGGGAGCAGTTCTTC	CASSLAWEQFF
TRBD2	TRBJ2-7	TRBV25-1	many	TGTGCCAGCAGCGGGACTACCTACGAGCAGTACTTC	CASSGTTYEQYF
TRBD2	TRBJ2-1	TRBV29-1	-	TGCAGCGTCCCCGGCCTCGGGAGGAATTACAATGAGCAGTTCTTC	CSVPGLGRNYNEQFF
TRBD1	TRBJ1-2	TRBV7-9	few	TGTGCCAGCAGCCCCCTTGTTGCAGGGGGCGGTTATGGCTACACCTTC	CASSPLVAGGGYGYTF
TRBD1	TRBJ2-7	TRBV7-2	-	TGTGCCAGCAGCTTAGCGTGGGGGACAGGGAGCGAGCAGTACTTC	CASSLAWGTGSEQYF
-	TRBJ2-3	TRBV6-5	many	TGTGCCAGCAGTTATCGGGCAGGAACAGGGTCAGATACGCAGTATTTT	CASSYRAGTGSDTQYF
TRBD1	TRBJ2-6	TRBV2	few	TGTGCCAGCGACAGGGGGCTAGGTGGGGCCAACGTCCTGACTTTC	CASDRGLGGANVLTF
-	TRBJ1-2	TRBV3-1	-	TGTGCCAGCAGCGCCGGACAGATCTATGGCTGCACCTTC	CASSAGQIYGCTF
-	TRBJ2-7	TRBV7-9	few	TGTGCCAGCAGCCCTAGAGGCGACAGGACCTACGAGCAGTACTTC	CASSPRGDRTYEQYF
-	TRBJ1-2	TRBV20-1	few	TGCAGTGCAGCGACTCTTACGGGGGAGAGAGGCTACACCTTC	CSAATLTGERGYTF
TRBD2	TRBJ2-1	TRBV7-3	-	TGTGCCAGCAGCTCTCTTAGCGGGAGTGGGGACAATGAGCGGTTCTTC	CASSSLSGSGDNERFF
-	TRBJ1-2	TRBV7-2	-	TGTGCCAGCAGCTTAGTTGGTCCAGGGGAAGACTACACCTTC	CASSLVGPGEDYTF